This T cell receptor (beta chain) was obtained from a study of blood T cell repertoires in COVID-19. Trimming removed 3 bases from V and 6 bases from J; junction bases left unmatched: 1. Germline V CDR1 and CDR2: SGDLS, YYNGEE. The CDR3 has 13 amino acids. Sequenced by immunoSEQ multiplex PCR; TCRdb stores in-frame clones only, minus some. The sample has under 300,000 clones, around 93% seen once; the top ten hold approximately 1.2%. The sequencing input was PBMCs or T cells enriched from blood (not recorded which). This chain uses TRBV9 with TRBJ2-2; 8 bases fit TRBD2. The TCR comes from a human donor in a cohort exposed to, infected with or recovered from COVID-19 (not recorded which). The donor label of this sample is uncertain. The CDR3 bases are TGTGCCAGCAGCGGGCGGGGGGCCGGGGAGCTGTTTTTT. It yields the protein CASSGRGAGELFF.